The T cell receptor (beta chain) described here comes from a study of T cell repertoires in ileal Crohn's disease. Study-wide points: Postoperative endoscopy occurred within one year, median about 7.5 months.

In the case of this clone: Its antigen is unidentified.

CDR3 length equals 14 residues. The V gene's germline CDR1 is SQVTM and CDR2 ANQGSEA. Trimming stripped 4 bases from V and 1 base from J, with 11 bases between. Produced via immunoSEQ multiplex PCR; TCRdb's table is partial and in-frame only. The data hold roughly 62,000 clones, with about 89% observed a single time. Time point described: neoterminal ileum biopsy at postoperative endoscopy, about 6 months after surgery. This sequence originates from an adult with Crohn's disease. The chain recombines TRBV29-1 with TRBJ2-4; D uncertain. What was sequenced was ileal tissue. CDR3 nucleotide sequence: TGCAGCGTTGGACTTGGCTCGGCCAAAAACATTCAGTACTTC. This sequence encodes CSVGLGSAKNIQYF. The full variable domain, its missing parts supplied by reference TRBV29-1 and TRBJ2-4, is SAVISQKPSRDICQRGTSLTIQCQVDSQVTMMFWYRQQPGQSLTLIATANQGSEATYESGFVIDKFPISRPNLTFSTLTVSNMSPEDSSIYLCSVGLGSAKNIQYFGAGTRLSVL.